These 8 T cell receptor beta chains originate from one sample sequenced in a study of vaccination and CD4 T cells after COVID-19. The Oncomine TCR Beta short-read assay was what sequenced the DNA obtained from cultured CD4+ T cells. Using its own MiXCR run on the PCR reads, TCRdb lists one record per CDR3 protein. The table lists about 13,000 distinct CDR3 sequences, 55% to 65% of them singletons. Treatment of the sample: approximately 10-day PBMC culture with coronavirus spike peptide pools or control peptides (ViraFEST assay). Their recognized antigens are unknown. The sequencing sample was made of CD4+ T cells from blood, cultured in vitro. These receptors came from a human donor who had recovered from COVID-19.

The J gene is TRBJ2-7, the V gene TRBV6-1; D gene uncertain. Germline V gene data show CDR1 as MNHNS and CDR2 as SASEGT. Trimming stripped 3 bases from V and 0 bases from J, with 6 bases between. The CDR3 has 13 residues. CDR3: CASSDAHSYEQYF. CDR3 coding DNA: TGTGCCAGCAGTGACGCCCACTCCTACGAGCAGTACTTC.

By frequency in the sample, this clonotype is large. This chain joins TRBV2 and TRBJ1-6, with 7 bases matching TRBD1. The CDR3 length is 15 residues. After removal of 5 bases from V and 7 bases from J, the junction contained 8 bases not matched to a gene. Germline V lookup: CDR1 SNHLY, CDR2 FYNNEI. The CDR3 loop reads CASSLDRVDNSPLHF. The CDR3, as DNA: TGTGCCAGCAGTCTCGACAGGGTGGACAATTCACCCCTCCACTTT.

This clonotype has more than one count but fewer than ten. The V and J genes are TRBV11-1 and TRBJ1-2; 10 bases map to TRBD1. CDR1 is SGHAT and CDR2 is FQDESV in the germline V gene (reference sequence). V shed 3 bases, J shed 4 bases, and the junction held 8 bases outside the gene matches. The CDR3 extends over 16 amino acids. CDR3 coding DNA: TGTGCCAGCAGCTTGAGGGGACAGGGGAGACCCTATGGCTACACCTTC. Its protein is CASSLRGQGRPYGYTF. Drawing the rest from reference TRBV11-1 and TRBJ1-2, the complete variable domain is EAEVAQSPRYKITEKSQAVAFWCDPISGHATLYWYRQILGQGPELLVQFQDESVVDDSQLPKDRFSAERLKGVDSTLKIQPAELGDSAMYLCASSLRGQGRPYGYTFGSGTRLTVV.

In its sample, this clonotype is medium-sized (0.01 to 0.1%). This chain joins TRBV20-1 and TRBJ2-2; TRBD1 matches 8 bases. After removal of 5 bases from V and 0 bases from J, the junction contained 8 bases not matched to a gene. CDR1 and CDR2 (germline): DFQATT, SNEGSKA (reference sequence). This CDR3 comprises 16 residues. In DNA, the CDR3 is TGCAGTGCTGGCAGGGGGCCCCCCCCGAACACCGGGGAGCTGTTTTTT. Its translation: CSAGRGPPPNTGELFF.

In this sample, this clonotype turned up once. In DNA, the CDR3 is TGTGCCAGCAGTTTGAGGGGGAGGGCAGATACGCAGTATTTT. It translates to CASSLRGRADTQYF. The chain has TRBV12-3 or TRBV12-4 and TRBJ2-3; possible D gene TRBD2, 7 bases. CDR3 length: 14 residues. Trimming pared 3 bases from V and 4 bases from J, leaving 11 bases between.

The genes are TRBV5-1 and TRBJ2-2; D unresolved. V dropped 6 bases and J dropped 4 bases, with 13 bases sitting between them. There are 14 residues in the CDR3. Germline V gene data show CDR1 as SGHRS and CDR2 as YFSETQ. This CDR3 reads CASTLSPATGELFF. The CDR3 nucleotides read TGCGCCAGCACTCTCTCCCCCGCCACCGGGGAGCTGTTTTTT.

The chain employs TRBV20-1 and TRBJ1-2; a possible D gene is TRBD1 (6 bases). Germline assignment: CDR1 DFQATT and CDR2 SNEGSKA (reference sequence). The CDR3 is made up of 15 amino acids. Trimming took 6 bases from V and 6 from J, leaving 23 bases between them. The CDR3 reads CSAPTGRYGINGYTF. CDR3 bases: TGCAGTGCCCCTACAGGGAGGTACGGAATTAATGGCTACACCTTC.

This clonotype was counted only a few times. The chain couples TRBV7-8 to TRBJ1-4; 9 positions agree with TRBD1. The V and J ends lost 3 bases and 2 bases, in that order; junction bases with no gene match: 1. Germline assignment: CDR1 SGHVS and CDR2 FQNEAQ. The CDR3 covers 15 residues. The DNA for the CDR3 is TGTGCCAGCAGCTTGACAGGGGGGACTAATGAAAAACTGTTTTTT. It is translated as CASSLTGGTNEKLFF.